The sequence of this T cell receptor (beta chain) was determined in a study of OX40 agonist ivuxolimab in advanced cancers. Whole-study context: Patients were dosed intravenously with ivuxolimab at 0.01 to 10 mg/kg every 2 weeks. Eligibility admitted prior anti-PD-1, anti-PD-L1 or anti-CTLA-4 therapy; about 40% had some. The study reported partial responses in three patients: one hepatocellular carcinoma, two cutaneous melanoma.

Germline V lookup: CDR1 SEHNR, CDR2 FQNEAQ (reference sequence). Between the trimmed V and J ends, which lost 8 bases and 4 bases, there was a span of 15 bases. The CDR3 is made up of 15 amino acids. Systemic immunosuppression or autoimmune disease history was grounds to exclude patients. Measured with immunoSEQ multiplex PCR; TCRdb has only the in-frame clones, and not every one. The repertoire has tens of thousands of clones, about three quarters of them found once; the top ten carry 15% to 20%. This sample comprised CD4+ or CD8+ T cells sorted from blood, obtained in a trial of the OX40 agonist ivuxolimab. This sequence was found in an adult with an advanced solid tumor such as melanoma, head and neck, liver or kidney cancer. The V and J genes are TRBV7-9 and TRBJ2-6; D unclear. CDR3 loop: CASQLSREGANVLTF. CDR3 DNA: TGTGCCAGCCAGCTTAGTAGGGAAGGGGCCAACGTCCTGACTTTC.